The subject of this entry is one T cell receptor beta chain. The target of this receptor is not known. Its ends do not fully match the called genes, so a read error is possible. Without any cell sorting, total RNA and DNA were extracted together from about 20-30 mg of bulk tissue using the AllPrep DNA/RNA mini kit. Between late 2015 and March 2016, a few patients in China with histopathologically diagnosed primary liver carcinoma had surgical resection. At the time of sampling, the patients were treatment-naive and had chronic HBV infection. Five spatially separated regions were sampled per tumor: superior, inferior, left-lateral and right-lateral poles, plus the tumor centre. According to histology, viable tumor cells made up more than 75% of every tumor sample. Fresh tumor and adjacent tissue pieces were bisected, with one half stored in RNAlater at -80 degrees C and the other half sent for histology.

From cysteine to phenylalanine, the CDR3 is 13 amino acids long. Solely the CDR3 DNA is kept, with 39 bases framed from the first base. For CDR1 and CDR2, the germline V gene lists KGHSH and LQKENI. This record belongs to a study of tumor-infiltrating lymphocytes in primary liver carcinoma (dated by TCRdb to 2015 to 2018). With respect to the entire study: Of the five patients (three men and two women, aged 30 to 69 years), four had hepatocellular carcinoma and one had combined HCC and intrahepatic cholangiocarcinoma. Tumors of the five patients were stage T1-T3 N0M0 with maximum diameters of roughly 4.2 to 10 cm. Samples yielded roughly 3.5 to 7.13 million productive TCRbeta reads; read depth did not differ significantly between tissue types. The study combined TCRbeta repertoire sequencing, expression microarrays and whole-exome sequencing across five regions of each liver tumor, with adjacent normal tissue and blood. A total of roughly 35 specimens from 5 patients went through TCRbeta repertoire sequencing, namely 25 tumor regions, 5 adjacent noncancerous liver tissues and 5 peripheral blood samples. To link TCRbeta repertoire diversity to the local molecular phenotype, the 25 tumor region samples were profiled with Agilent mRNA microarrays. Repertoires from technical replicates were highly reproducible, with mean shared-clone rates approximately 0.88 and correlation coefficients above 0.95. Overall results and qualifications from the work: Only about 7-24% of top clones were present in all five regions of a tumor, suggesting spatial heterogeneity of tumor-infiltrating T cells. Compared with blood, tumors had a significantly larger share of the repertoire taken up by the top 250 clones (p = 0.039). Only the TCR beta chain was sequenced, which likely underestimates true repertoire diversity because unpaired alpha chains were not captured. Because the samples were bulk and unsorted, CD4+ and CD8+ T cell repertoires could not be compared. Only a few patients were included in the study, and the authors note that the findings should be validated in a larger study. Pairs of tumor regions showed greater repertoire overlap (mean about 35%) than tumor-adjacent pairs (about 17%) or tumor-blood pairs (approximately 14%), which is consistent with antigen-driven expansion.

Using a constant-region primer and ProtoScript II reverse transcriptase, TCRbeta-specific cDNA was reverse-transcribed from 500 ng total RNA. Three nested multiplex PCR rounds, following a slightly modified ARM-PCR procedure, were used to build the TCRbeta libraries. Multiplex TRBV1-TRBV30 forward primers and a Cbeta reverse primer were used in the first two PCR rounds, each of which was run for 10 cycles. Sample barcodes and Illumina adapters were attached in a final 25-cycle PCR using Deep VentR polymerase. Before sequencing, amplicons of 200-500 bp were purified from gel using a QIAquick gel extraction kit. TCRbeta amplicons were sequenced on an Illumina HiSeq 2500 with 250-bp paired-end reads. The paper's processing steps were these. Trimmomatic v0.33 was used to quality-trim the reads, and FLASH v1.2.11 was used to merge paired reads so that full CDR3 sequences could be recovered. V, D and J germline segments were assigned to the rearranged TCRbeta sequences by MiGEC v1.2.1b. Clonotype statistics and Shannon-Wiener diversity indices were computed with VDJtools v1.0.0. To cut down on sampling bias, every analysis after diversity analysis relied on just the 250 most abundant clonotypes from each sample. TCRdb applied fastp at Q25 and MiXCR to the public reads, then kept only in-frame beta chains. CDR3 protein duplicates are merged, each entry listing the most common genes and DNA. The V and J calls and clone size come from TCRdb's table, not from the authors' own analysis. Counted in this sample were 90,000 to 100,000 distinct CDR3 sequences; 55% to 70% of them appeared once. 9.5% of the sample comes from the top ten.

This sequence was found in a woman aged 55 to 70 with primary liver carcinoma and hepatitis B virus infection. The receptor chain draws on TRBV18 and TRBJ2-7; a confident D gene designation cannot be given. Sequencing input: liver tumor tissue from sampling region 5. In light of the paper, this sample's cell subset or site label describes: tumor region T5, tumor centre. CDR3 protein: CAISPPSGREQYF. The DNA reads TGTGCCATCTCACCACCTTCCGGAAGGGAGCAGTACTTC.